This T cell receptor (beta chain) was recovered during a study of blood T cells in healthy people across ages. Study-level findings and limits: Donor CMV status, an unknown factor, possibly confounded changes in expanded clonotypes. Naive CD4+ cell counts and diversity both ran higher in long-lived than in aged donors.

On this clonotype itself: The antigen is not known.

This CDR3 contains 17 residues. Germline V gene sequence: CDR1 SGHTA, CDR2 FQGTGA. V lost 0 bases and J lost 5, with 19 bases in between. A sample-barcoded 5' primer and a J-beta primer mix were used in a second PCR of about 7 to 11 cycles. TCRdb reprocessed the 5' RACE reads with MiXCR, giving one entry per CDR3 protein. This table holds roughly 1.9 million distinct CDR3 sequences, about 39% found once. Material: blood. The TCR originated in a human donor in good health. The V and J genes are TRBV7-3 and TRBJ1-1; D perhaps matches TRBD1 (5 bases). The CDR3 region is CASSLTAIGASGTEAFF. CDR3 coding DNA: TGTGCCAGCAGCTTAACCGCTATCGGGGCATCGGGTACTGAAGCTTTCTTT. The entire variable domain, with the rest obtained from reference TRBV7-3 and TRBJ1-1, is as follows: GAGVSQTPSNKVTEKGKYVELRCDPISGHTALYWYRQSLGQGPEFLIYFQGTGAADDSGLPNDRFFAVRPEGSVSTLKIQRTERGDSAVYLCASSLTAIGASGTEAFFGQGTRLTVV.